This T cell receptor beta chain was recovered during a study of beta chain features in type 1 diabetes (dated by TCRdb to the late 2010s). Study-level background: No differences in mean age, gender distribution, total cell number or subset yield were found between patients and healthy donors. Across all samples, 90 million to 130 million sorted cells were examined, and cell number per subset correlated strongly with RNA yield. The study compared TCRB repertoires of sorted circulating CD4+ T cell subsets between recently diagnosed type 1 diabetes patients and matched healthy donors. Regulatory and stem cell-like memory subsets were obtained from only 8 patients and about 8 healthy donors, while naive and central memory subsets were obtained from all 30 or so donors. Here is what the overall study found, with its caveats: Naive, central memory and regulatory TCRB repertoires appeared to be more alike among patients than among healthy donors. In all four CD4+ subsets, TCRB CDR3 length was moderately but significantly shorter in type 1 diabetes patients. PCR may preferentially amplify shorter templates, but because patient and control samples were amplified and corrected together, any resulting skew would affect both groups equally. Because cDNA was sequenced instead of genomic DNA, highly expressing activated cells could be over-represented, though the groups showed no difference in activation or CD3 levels. Because the HLA sub-analyses included only small numbers of individuals, any influence of HLA type on TCRB rearrangement was left unresolved. At VDJ recombination sites, type 1 diabetes patients had fewer insertions and more deleted nucleotides, which implies abnormalities in thymic rearrangement.

From each donor, a single peripheral blood sample of approximately 110 mL on average was drawn into heparinised tubes. A BD FACSAria II and a panel including CD45RO, CCR7, CD25, CD127, CD95 and CD27 were used to sort naive, central memory, regulatory and stem cell-like memory CD4+ T cells. Every sorted population had a purity above 95%. PBMCs were isolated immediately by Lymphoprep density gradient centrifugation and stained directly without culture. So that batch effects would be minimized, each experiment stained and sorted samples in pairs, pairing one healthy donor with one patient. V is cut by 1 base and J by 4 bases, and the space between the germline ends is 11 bases. The germline V gene provides CDR1 SGDLS and CDR2 YYNGEE. The CDR3 sequence holds 14 residues, the cysteine and phenylalanine included. Only the CDR3 DNA is retained, 42 bases long and in frame from the first base. This clone was detected a few times. Its target antigen remains unknown. Qualities for individual bases were not recorded, and no much larger clone is one base off.

All of the isolated RNA was reverse transcribed with the High Capacity cDNA Reverse Transcription Kit, so expressed TCRB transcripts were sequenced. Deep immunoSEQ sequencing was applied to naive, central memory and regulatory T cell samples, giving an average of roughly 3.6 million total reads per sample. Sorted cells were lysed in RLT buffer and RNA was extracted with DNase-treated RNeasy Micro or Mini kits, depending on cell number. To prevent cross-contamination, each cell subset was processed individually, whereas patient and healthy donor samples were processed jointly. Using the immunoSEQ multiplex PCR, TCRB sequences were amplified from cDNA into 87-bp fragments spanning the CDR3 region. Sequencing of the amplicons was done on the Illumina HiSeq platform. Per the original workflow: Synthetic template baselines were used to correct PCR bias computationally, reads within Hamming distance 2 were collapsed together, and singletons that could not be merged were discarded. By aligning reads against IMGT, V, D and J genes, CDR3 length, and insertions or deletions at six rearrangement sites were assigned. Within each subset, clonotype counts were normalized to the number of sorted cells before true diversity and Gini coefficients were calculated with the tcR R package. The overlap coefficient, calculated on TCRB nucleotide sequences, was used to measure repertoire sharing. Held by TCRdb, this immuneACCESS table contains in-frame sequences only and omits some clones. Under half of the omission traces to an unresolved V gene where checked; the cause of the rest is unknown. The V and J calls and clone size come from that table; D and trimming were worked out from the DNA. This sample holds around 140,000 clones; approximately 9.8% were observed only once. The ten largest clones take up nearly 0.65% of the sample.

The chain was built from TRBV9 and TRBJ1-1; the D gene is possibly TRBD1, with 5 bases matching. The TCR sequence derives from a woman in her forties in good health. Sequenced input: central memory CD4+ T cells from blood. In nucleotide form, the sequence is TGTGCCAGCAGCGTAATGGAGGGGAGCACTGAAGCTTTCTTT. It encodes CASSVMEGSTEAFF.